This is a list of T cell receptor beta chains from one sample in a study of cytomegalovirus exposure and HLA in healthy donors. Using immunoSEQ multiplex PCR, the repertoire was profiled, and TCRdb retains in-frame clones only, with some absent. Among about 160,000 clones listed, nearly 80% were seen once. Sequencing was performed on PBMCs. The receptors were sampled from a man between 18 and 35 years old in good health and CMV-seropositive. The CDR3 runs from the conserved cysteine through the conserved F or W.

TRBV10-3	TRBJ1-2	13	CAITSGTGHGYTF
TRBV25-1	TRBJ1-5	15	CASSVTGSKGEPQHF
TRBV2	TRBJ1-1	15	CASSPLGTGGFEAFF
TRBV25-1	TRBJ2-7	14	CASRQVSSLSVKYF
TRBV5-1	TRBJ2-1	19	CASSLFRRLAGGSYNEQFF
TRBV6-5	TRBJ2-7	14	CAGRTGRRGYEQYF
TRBV18	TRBJ2-1	15	CASSPTSSGYNEQFF
TRBV15	TRBJ2-2	17	CATSRDRGTGGFGELFF
TRBV6-5	TRBJ1-3	15	CASSRLAHSGNTIYF
TRBV19	TRBJ1-1	13	CASSRQMNTEAFF
TRBV4-3	TRBJ1-2	15	CASSQELAGDYGYTF
TRBV9	TRBJ1-6	14	CASSAIADGSPLHF
TRBV13	TRBJ2-5	16	CASSLAHQRNQETQYF
TRBV7-2	TRBJ1-5	14	CASSPRAGDQPQHF
TRBV4-2	TRBJ1-1	15	CASSQLRQGRTEAFF
TRBV5-1	TRBJ2-3	14	CASSLSAGADTQYF
TRBV10-1	TRBJ2-7	13	CASSEHTRSEQYF
TRBV6-1	TRBJ2-5	14	CASSVQESQETQYF
TRBV18	TRBJ1-4	13	CASSPLPGEKLFF
TRBV5-5	TRBJ1-6	18	CASSLRTDGRVYNSPLHF
TRBV11-2	TRBJ2-3	16	CASSFTGTGAKDTQYF
TRBV19	TRBJ2-1	13	CASSLGQYNEQFF
TRBV2	TRBJ1-1	15	CASLDRPFMNTEAFF
TRBV5-1	TRBJ2-7	15	CASSYSGRSSYEQYF
TRBV7-2	TRBJ2-3	13	CASRAGLADTQYF
TRBV7-8	TRBJ2-7	19	CVSSSALGLAGVGSYEQYF
TRBV5-1	TRBJ2-7	14	CASSLEGQFYEQYF